The 25 T cell receptor beta chains in this list originate from one sample, sequenced in a study of vaccination effects on CD4 cells after COVID-19 (dated by TCRdb to between 2021 and 2023). The library was made by the immunoSEQ multiplex PCR assay. Sourced from immuneACCESS, this table was stored by TCRdb with only in-frame sequences that have V and J called. A share of the clones is absent; for the studies checked, an unresolved V gene accounts for under half, and the remainder has no known explanation. This sample gives around 54,000 clones in total; 80% to 85% of them show up just once. The top ten clones comprise approximately 2.4% of the sample. The antigens for these receptors are not known. In the ViraFEST assay, PBMC were stimulated with viral peptide pools, and TCR sequencing was then used to find antigen-specific CD4+ T cell clonotypes based on their expansion. After approximately 11 days of culture, CD4+ T cells were isolated with the EasySep CD4+ T cell isolation kit.

Source: CD4+ T cells from PBMCs cultured with HCoV-229E spike peptides, taken before COVID-19 vaccination. The label giving this sample's cell subset or site can be read as: HCoV-229E spike overlapping peptide pool stimulation. Receptor source: a human donor who received a COVID-19 vaccine.

This chain connects TRBV3-1 (or the pseudogene TRBV3-2) to TRBJ1-1; no definite D call. V gave up 1 base and J gave up 3 bases, with 6 bases separating them. Germline loops: CDR1 LGHDT, CDR2 YNNKEL (reference sequence). This CDR3 region has 13 residues. Here the CDR3 reads CASSQGRDTEAFF. In DNA form, the CDR3 reads TGTGCCAGCAGCCAAGGGCGGGACACTGAAGCTTTCTTT.

The CDR3 region has the DNA TGTGCCAGCAGCCCGCCCCCGGTCCACAATGAGCAGTTCTTC. It yields the protein CASSPPPVHNEQFF. The rearrangement uses TRBV7-2 and TRBJ2-1; D call uncertain. The germline V gene encodes CDR1 SGHTA and CDR2 FQGNSA. The CDR3 contains 14 residues. V was clipped by 5 bases and J by 5 bases, with 13 bases between them.

This rearrangement joins TRBV29-1 to TRBJ2-2; 11 nucleotides align to TRBD2. This CDR3 spans 14 amino acids. Germline trimming cut 6 bases from V and 1 base from J; bases unmatched to any gene: 1. CDR1 and CDR2 (germline): SQVTM, ANQGSEA. The DNA for the CDR3 is TGCAGCGTCCTAGCGGGGGGGAACACCGGGGAGCTGTTTTTT. This gives the protein CSVLAGGNTGELFF.

This clone has only one observation. The chain combines TRBV30 with TRBJ1-2; D is undetermined. The CDR3 is made up of 14 amino acids. Per germline, CDR1 GTSNPN and CDR2 SVGIG (reference sequence). V was shortened by 2 bases and J by 3 bases, with 13 bases between the two germline ends. The chain's CDR3 is CAWSKEGRHYGYTF. CDR3 bases: TGTGCCTGGAGTAAAGAGGGCCGCCACTATGGCTACACCTTC.

The V and J genes are TRBV14 and TRBJ2-5; the D gene is possibly TRBD2 (6 bases). The germline CDR1 and CDR2 sequences are SGHDN and FVKESK. The ends were cut back, 3 bases at V and 2 bases at J, with 13 bases in the middle. The CDR3 contains 15 residues. The CDR3 loop is CASSQIKTRQETQYF. The CDR3 nucleotides are TGTGCCAGCAGCCAGATAAAGACTAGACAAGAGACCCAGTACTTC.

This clone was observed a few times. The V call is TRBV5-1, the J call TRBJ2-7, with D uncertain. V was shortened by 4 bases and J by 0 bases, with 14 bases between the two germline ends. Per germline, CDR1 SGHRS and CDR2 YFSETQ. This CDR3 region has 15 residues. In DNA form, the CDR3 reads TGCGCCAGCAGCCCGGGTGTTTTACCCTCCTACGAGCAGTACGTC. Translated, it gives CASSPGVLPSYEQYV.

This clone was observed a handful of times. This chain joins TRBV10-1 and TRBJ1-4; D gene ambiguous. The CDR3 totals 18 residues. Germline CDR1 is WNHNN and CDR2 is SYGVQD (reference sequence). V dropped 7 bases and J dropped 3 bases, with 24 bases sitting between them. This CDR3 is CASIPRGRVPMANEKLFF. As DNA, the CDR3 is TGCGCCAGCATCCCGCGCGGTAGGGTTCCCATGGCTAATGAAAAACTGTTTTTT.

CDR3 in amino acids: CAWTPTGIVQPQHF. The CDR3 DNA follows: TGTGCCTGGACCCCGACAGGGATTGTCCAGCCCCAGCATTTT. The chain has TRBV30 and TRBJ1-5, with 7 nucleotides matching TRBD1. This CDR3 has 14 residues. Germline V gives CDR1 GTSNPN, CDR2 SVGIG (reference sequence). V gave up 4 bases and J gave up 7 bases; unmatched junction bases: 10.

On this clone itself: At the DNA level, this CDR3 is encoded by other sequences in the same sample as well. The chain uses TRBV15 and TRBJ1-5; unclear D gene. The CDR3 is made up of 12 amino acids. Germline V gives CDR1 LNHNV, CDR2 YYDKDF (reference sequence). Trimming stripped 0 bases from V and 6 bases from J, with 3 bases between. The CDR3 DNA reads as TGTGCCACCAGCAGAGATGGTCAGCCCCAGCATTTT. Translating gives CATSRDGQPQHF.

This rearrangement joins TRBV28 to TRBJ1-4, with 8 bases matching TRBD1. The CDR3 length is 16 residues. The J segment lost 8 bases and the V segment lost 5 bases, leaving 13 bases of the junction unmatched. Germline-derived CDR1 and CDR2 are MDHEN and SYDVKM. The CDR3 loop is CASSRTRTGPGEKLFF. The CDR3 coding sequence is TGTGCCAGCAGTCGAACCCGGACAGGGCCGGGAGAAAAACTGTTTTTT.

This chain uses TRBV2 with TRBJ1-2, with 9 bases fitting TRBD1. The length of the CDR3 is 14 residues. Germline CDR1 SNHLY, CDR2 FYNNEI. V lost 5 bases, J lost 6 bases, and 7 bases stayed unmatched. In DNA, the CDR3 is TGTGCCAGCAGTACCCCGGGACAGGGCGATGGCTACACCTTC. Translating it yields CASSTPGQGDGYTF.

V is TRBV5-1 and J is TRBJ2-5; 9 positions match TRBD1. The CDR3 spans 14 residues. The germline V gene has CDR1 SGHRS and CDR2 YFSETQ. V was pared by 2 bases and J by 4 bases, with 3 bases of the junction left unmatched. The CDR3 DNA reads as TGCGCCAGCAGCTTTCGACAGGGGGGAGAGACCCAGTACTTC. This gives the protein CASSFRQGGETQYF.

This chain links TRBV9 with TRBJ2-1, with 11 bases fitting TRBD1. V shed 4 bases and J 3 bases; nucleotides not matched to a gene: 3. Germline V gene sequence: CDR1 SGDLS, CDR2 YYNGEE. CDR3 length equals 15 residues. The CDR3, as DNA: TGTGCCAGCAGCTGGGGACAGGGGGTCTACAATGAGCAGTTCTTC. It translates to CASSWGQGVYNEQFF.

This clone has just a few counts. V and J are TRBV11-2 and TRBJ1-6; D not certain. The CDR3 is 14 amino acids. The V gene's germline CDR1 is SGHAT and CDR2 FQNNGV. V lost 1 base and J lost 7, with 8 bases in between. The CDR3 DNA reads TGTGCCAGCAGCTTAGCAGGATCCAATTCACCCCTCCACTTT. Translation gives CASSLAGSNSPLHF. Full variable domain (rest looked up from reference TRBV11-2 and TRBJ1-6): EAGVAQSPRYKIIEKRQSVAFWCNPISGHATLYWYQQILGQGPKLLIQFQNNGVVDDSQLPKDRFSAERLKGVDSTLKIQPAKLEDSAVYLCASSLAGSNSPLHFGNGTRLTVT.

The V gene is TRBV7-9, the J gene TRBJ2-7, with D possibly matching TRBD1 (6 bases). The CDR3 length is 15 residues. Trimming stripped 5 bases from V and 6 bases from J, with 20 bases between. Per the germline V gene, CDR1 is SEHNR and CDR2 is FQNEAQ (reference sequence). The CDR3 nucleotides read TGTGCCAGCAGCCTGGGCTCGTCAGGGGTGTCCGAGCAGTACGTC. Translation gives CASSLGSSGVSEQYV.

The gene calls are TRBV6-2 or TRBV6-3 and TRBJ1-5, with D possibly being TRBD1 (6 bases). V lost 4 bases to trimming and J lost 7 bases, with 20 bases between them. The CDR3 runs to 16 residues. CDR1 and CDR2 (germline): MNHEY, SVGEGT. The CDR3 loop reads CASSSMQGLGGQPQHF. The DNA for the CDR3 is TGTGCCAGCAGTTCAATGCAGGGGTTGGGAGGACAGCCCCAGCATTTT.

The rearrangement links TRBV7-9 to TRBJ2-7; the match to TRBD1 covers 7 bases. The V gene end was trimmed by 3 bases and the J gene end by 0 bases; junction bases not matched to a gene: 2. The CDR3 totals 14 residues. Germline V gene data show CDR1 as SEHNR and CDR2 as FQNEAQ (reference sequence). CDR3 sequence reads: CASSFRDSSYEQYV. The CDR3 nucleotides read TGTGCCAGCAGCTTTCGGGACAGCTCCTACGAGCAGTACGTC.

This chain links TRBV4-3 with TRBJ1-3; D is possibly TRBD1 (5 bases). Germline V gene lookup returns CDR1 LGHNA and CDR2 YSLEER. The V end was cut by 4 bases, the J end by 0 bases, with 13 bases between. The CDR3 spans 16 residues. CDR3 coding DNA: TGCGCCAGCAGCCTCAGCCGCCAGGGCTCTGGAAACACCATATATTTT. This codes for CASSLSRQGSGNTIYF.

The gene calls are TRBV10-3 and TRBJ1-2, with a tentative D call TRBD1 (5 bases). The CDR3 runs to 15 residues. V lost 0 bases and J 4 bases, leaving 12 bases between the germline ends. Germline CDR1 and CDR2: ENHRY and SYGVKD. CDR3 sequence reads: CAISESPDSLYGYTF. The CDR3 DNA reads TGTGCCATCAGTGAGTCCCCCGACAGCCTCTATGGCTACACCTTC.

J is TRBJ1-1 and V is TRBV20-1; D gene unclear. Trimming pared 4 bases from V and 7 bases from J, leaving 10 bases between. The CDR3 totals 11 residues. CDR1 DFQATT and CDR2 SNEGSKA come from the germline V gene (reference sequence). The DNA of the CDR3 is TGCAGTGCTACAGGAGACCTTGAAGCTTTCTTT. Translating gives CSATGDLEAFF.

Only a few counts were recorded for this clone. The genes are TRBV2 and TRBJ1-1; D not resolved. Trimming stripped 6 bases from V and 5 bases from J, with 13 bases between. Germline CDR1 is SNHLY and CDR2 is FYNNEI. CDR3 length: 13 amino acids. The DNA of the CDR3 is TGTGCCAGCAGCCGAGGATGGAAGACTGAAGCTTTCTTT. Its protein is CASSRGWKTEAFF.

This chain joins TRBV28 and TRBJ1-2; 7 bases match TRBD1. The CDR3 length is 13 residues. The J segment lost 7 bases and the V segment lost 8 bases, leaving 10 bases of the junction unmatched. The germline V gene has CDR1 MDHEN and CDR2 SYDVKM. CDR3 sequence (DNA): TGTGCCAGCGGGCCTACAGGGGCTTCTGGCTACACCTTC. It is translated as CASGPTGASGYTF.

CDR3 amino acids: CASSFDNSPLHF. The CDR3 nucleotides are TGTGCCAGCAGCTTCGATAATTCACCCCTCCACTTT. The rearrangement joins TRBV7-3 to TRBJ1-6, with unresolved D. This CDR3 has 12 residues. Germline lookup yields CDR1 SGHTA and CDR2 FQGTGA. Trimming took off 3 bases at V and 5 bases at J, with 2 bases between the two ends.

V is TRBV5-4 and J is TRBJ2-2, with 8 bases that match TRBD2. The CDR3 totals 15 residues. The V segment lost 3 bases and the J segment 4 bases; nucleotides outside the gene matches: 5. Germline CDR1 and CDR2: SGHNT and YYREEE (reference sequence). CDR3 sequence: CASSSPGGGTGELFF. The CDR3 DNA sequence: TGTGCCAGCAGCTCACCGGGGGGGGGCACCGGGGAGCTGTTTTTT.

The gene calls are TRBV24-1 and TRBJ1-2; 8 bases are a match to TRBD1. CDR1 and CDR2 from the germline V gene are KGHDR and SFDVKD. The V gene end was trimmed by 2 bases and the J gene end by 2 bases; junction bases not matched to a gene: 3. The CDR3 runs 15 residues. The CDR3 reads CATSDSRTGNYGYTF. Written as DNA, the CDR3 is TGTGCCACCAGTGATTCTCGGACAGGGAACTATGGCTACACCTTC.